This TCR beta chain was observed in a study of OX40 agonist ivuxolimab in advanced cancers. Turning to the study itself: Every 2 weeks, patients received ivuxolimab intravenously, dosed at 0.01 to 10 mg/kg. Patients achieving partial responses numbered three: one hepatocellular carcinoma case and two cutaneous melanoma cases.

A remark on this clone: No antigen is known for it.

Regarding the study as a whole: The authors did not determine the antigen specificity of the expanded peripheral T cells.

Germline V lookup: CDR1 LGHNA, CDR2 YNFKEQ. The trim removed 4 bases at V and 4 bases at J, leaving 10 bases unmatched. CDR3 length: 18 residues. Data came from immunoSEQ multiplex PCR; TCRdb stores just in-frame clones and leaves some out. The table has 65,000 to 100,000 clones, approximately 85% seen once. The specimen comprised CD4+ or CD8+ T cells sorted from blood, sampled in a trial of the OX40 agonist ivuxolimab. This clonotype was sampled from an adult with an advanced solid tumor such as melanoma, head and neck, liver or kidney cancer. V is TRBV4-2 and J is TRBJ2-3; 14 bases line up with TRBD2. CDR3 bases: TGTGCCAGCAGCCTGGGACTAGCGGGAGAGATTCGCCCAGATACGCAGTATTTT. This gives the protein CASSLGLAGEIRPDTQYF.